Detailed here is one T cell receptor beta chain. The antigen is undetermined. The sequence runs out 3 residues before the end of the CDR3; the remainder is reconstructed from the germline J gene. Prevalent HPV16 infections were excluded; only incident single HPV16 infections included. TCRdb keeps only in-frame clones here, not all; method: immunoSEQ multiplex PCR. Found here are approximately 33,000 clones; the top ten clones hold about 8.8%. Germline CDR1 and CDR2: SEHNR and FQNEAQ (reference sequence). V was cut by 5 bases and J by 4 bases, with 4 bases left in between. This CDR3 has 11 amino acids. This sample is part of a study of T cells in women clearing cervical HPV infection. Study summary: HLA type could not be excluded as a confounder. Overall study findings and caveats: Each sample's T-cell count was unknown, possibly confounding richness.

The sequenced material came from blood buffy coat. J is TRBJ2-3 and V is TRBV7-9; no definite D call. This TCR was sampled from a woman aged 18 to 69 with a cervical HPV16 infection that either progressed to CIN3+ or cleared (not recorded which). This chain's CDR3 is CASSKADTQYF. The covered CDR3 bases are TGTGCCAGCAGCAAGGCAGATACG.